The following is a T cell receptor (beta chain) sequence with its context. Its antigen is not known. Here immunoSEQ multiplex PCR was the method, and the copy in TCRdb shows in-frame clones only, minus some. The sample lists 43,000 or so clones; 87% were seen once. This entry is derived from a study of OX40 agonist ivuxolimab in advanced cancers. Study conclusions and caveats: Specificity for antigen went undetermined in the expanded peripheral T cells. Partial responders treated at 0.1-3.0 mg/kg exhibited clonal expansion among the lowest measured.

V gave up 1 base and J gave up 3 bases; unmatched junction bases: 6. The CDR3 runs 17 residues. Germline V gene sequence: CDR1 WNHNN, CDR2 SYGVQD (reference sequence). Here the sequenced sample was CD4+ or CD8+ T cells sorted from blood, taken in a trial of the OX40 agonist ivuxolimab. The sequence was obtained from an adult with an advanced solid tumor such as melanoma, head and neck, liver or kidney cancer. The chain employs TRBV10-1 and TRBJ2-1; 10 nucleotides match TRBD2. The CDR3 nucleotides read TGCGCCAGCAGTGAGTTAAGGGCTAGCGGGAGCTACAATGAGCAGTTCTTC. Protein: CASSELRASGSYNEQFF.